This T cell receptor beta chain emerged from a study of cytomegalovirus exposure and HLA in healthy donors. The PCR used 60 Vbeta and 13 Jbeta primers. Profiling relied on immunoSEQ multiplex PCR, and the TCRdb table lists in-frame clones only, not all of them. The sample lists about 170,000 clones; 80% to 90% were seen once. The study's findings and limits: An assumption of roughly uniform sequencing depth across donors underlay the presence/absence analyses. Later on, analysis showed that most CMV-associated TCR beta chains appeared to be HLA-restricted. The investigators catalogued 180 or so TCR beta chains as cytomegalovirus-associated. According to a later analysis, donors in an Asian-associated ancestry cluster reportedly had fewer N-insertions than the approximately 620-donor mean.

Germline V gives CDR1 MNHEY, CDR2 SVGAGI. The length of the CDR3 is 12 residues. The ends were cut back, 6 bases at V and 5 bases at J, with 11 bases in the middle. This clone showed up just a few times. The antigen is unknown. The chain combines TRBV6-5 with TRBJ2-7; D not certain. The clonotype comes from a man aged 18 to 30 in good health and CMV-seropositive. Sequencing was performed on PBMCs. In nucleotides, the CDR3 is TGTGCCAGCAGCCAGACTGGCGACGAGCAGTACTTC. The encoded protein is CASSQTGDEQYF.